This T cell receptor beta chain was profiled in a study of shared clonotypes between healthy human individuals. Sequencing was performed with immunoSEQ multiplex PCR; in TCRdb, only in-frame clones are kept and a portion is missing. The sample holds millions of clones, roughly 95% seen once. Germline loops: CDR1 SQVTM, CDR2 ANQGSEA. The germline V and J ends were trimmed by 1 base and 4 bases, with 13 bases remaining between them. The CDR3 consists of 14 residues. On this clone: Its target is unknown.

General study points: Researchers sampled only blood; tissue repertoires likely differ. Shared across a handful of donors were about 4.6% of the naive CD4 clonotypes.

This chain connects TRBV29-1 to TRBJ1-2; D call uncertain. The receptor's source is a man aged 18 to 30 in good health. The material sequenced was naive CD4+ T cells sorted from blood. Sample subset: CD45RA+ positively selected. The CDR3 nucleotides read TGCAGCGTTGAAGGCGACCAAATGGGCTATGGCTACACCTTC. Residues: CSVEGDQMGYGYTF.